This T cell receptor (beta chain) was identified during a study of shared clonotypes between healthy human individuals. Study results and limitations: Researchers sampled blood only, noting tissue repertoires likely differ.

The CDR3 runs 16 residues. CDR1 and CDR2 from the germline V gene are SGHNT and YYREEE (reference sequence). V was shortened by 4 bases and J by 4 bases, with 18 bases between the two germline ends. For this clone: Its antigen remains unidentified.

Deep-level assay runs were performed. This table comes from immunoSEQ multiplex PCR, and its TCRdb copy is limited to in-frame clones, with some not included. The top ten clones hold about 0.52% of a sample with 1,100,000 or so clones, more than 75% of them seen once. This receptor was identified in a man younger than 30 in good health. Some clones in this sample may be carry-over from other donors' samples. Sequencing was performed on memory CD4+ T cells from PBMCs. Subset meaning: CD45RA-negative fraction. The rearrangement links TRBV5-4 to TRBJ2-1; D possibly corresponds to TRBD1 (6 bases). The CDR3 bases are TGTGCCAGCAGCGCGGCCGTCTCGAGGGGGTACAATGAGCAGTTCTTC. Translating gives CASSAAVSRGYNEQFF.